This T cell receptor beta chain came from a study of T cells after yellow fever vaccination (dated by TCRdb to 2018 to 2020). Looking at the study overall: The SMART-Seq v4 Ultra Low Input RNA kit was used to prepare libraries from fractions with low cell numbers. Bulk TCR alpha and beta repertoires were sequenced longitudinally to track T-cell clones before and after primary and booster YFV17D yellow fever vaccination. Bulk PBMC replicates and cell subsets were isolated from blood drawn at multiple timepoints before and after both primary and secondary immunization. The cohort comprised two healthy male donors, one aged 18 to 29 and one aged 30 to 40 years. Study-wide findings and limitations: Compared with the primary T-cell response, the secondary T-cell response was faster but weaker, reaching its peak on day 5 rather than on day 15. Most clones expanded after primary vaccination were re-detected after the booster (around 96% of CD4 and around nine tenths of CD8), suggesting broad memory maintenance. Computational filtering was required because FACS-sorted repertoires could contain abundant contaminating clonotypes from the bulk population. A small share of clonotypes occurred in both CD4 and CD8 compartments, likely arising from convergent recombination. Because only a couple of donors were included in the study, the extent to which the findings can be generalized is limited.

The CDR3 contains 15 residues, cysteine and phenylalanine counted. Only CDR3 DNA is held: 45 bases, read in frame from base 1. Sequences MDHEN (CDR1) and SYDVKM (CDR2) are obtained from the germline V gene. The V and J ends are trimmed by 3 bases and 2 bases, leaving 13 bases between them. Per the publication, the treatment or condition label means: live attenuated yellow fever vaccine strain. PBMCs were isolated from peripheral blood using a standard Ficoll-Paque protocol. Dynabeads CD4 and CD8 positive selection kits were used to isolate CD4 and CD8 T-cell fractions. TriZol was used to extract RNA from bulk PBMCs, CD4 and CD8 fractions, and dextramer-positive and dextramer-negative fractions. TCR cDNA was synthesized by 5'RACE template switching, which introduced a universal primer site and unique molecular identifiers. Priming of cDNA synthesis was performed from both the TCR alpha and TCR beta constant segments. Two PCR steps were used to amplify libraries, with sample barcodes and sequencing adapters being added in the second step. Sequencing of the libraries was done on either Illumina HiSeq 2500 (2x100 bp) or NovaSeq (2x150 bp). Processing in the source paper ran as follows. Demultiplexing of reads and collapsing into UMI consensus sequences were performed with MIGEC, and V(D)J alignment was carried out with MiXCR. Using edgeR on replicate PBMC samples, clonotypes were called vaccine-responding if FDR was below 0.01 and the log2 fold change was above 5 up to day 15. CD4 or CD8 identity was assigned to each bulk clonotype according to whether the clonotype was present at higher abundance in the sequenced CD4 repertoire or the sequenced CD8 repertoire. The public sequencing data were trimmed at Q25 with fastp and processed into clonotypes with MiXCR by TCRdb, which kept only in-frame beta chains. Rows matching on CDR3 protein sequence are summarized as one entry with the most common DNA and genes. For this entry, the V and J calls and clone size follow TCRdb and not the study's own pipeline. The sample profile shows 300,000 or so distinct CDR3 sequences; around 13% of them were found once. Clones ranked in the top ten supply about 0.51% of the sample.

A note on this clonotype: Its antigen is currently not known. Base qualities are missing; no much larger clone stands one base away.

This clonotype originated in a young man who received the YFV17D yellow fever vaccine. The sequence is built from TRBV28 and TRBJ2-5; the D gene is not confidently resolved. Sequences were derived from CD4+ T cells sorted from PBMCs, sampled 45 days after the yellow fever booster vaccination. The CDR3 here reads CASSFASARQETQYF. At the DNA level, the sequence is TGTGCCAGCAGTTTCGCTTCTGCCAGACAAGAGACCCAGTACTTC.